The clone carrying this T cell receptor (beta chain) was picked up one time. Its cognate antigen is unknown. These data belong to a study of long-term antiretroviral therapy in people with HIV. General study results and limits: In samples taken after ART, diversity increased but remained below transplant donor control levels.

Per donor, at least one pre-ART and at least two post-ART PBMC samples were obtained. Samples were assayed with immunoSEQ v3.0 at survey level. Produced via immunoSEQ multiplex PCR; TCRdb's table is partial and in-frame only. The sample holds over 15,000 clones, about 80% seen once. Sequences were derived from unsorted PBMCs, sampled 2.1 years after starting antiretroviral therapy. The sequence came from a man aged 35 to 55 with HIV.

This CDR3 is CASSIGISGDDQPQHF. The CDR3 bases are TGTGCCAGTAGTATAGGAATCTCAGGGGACGATCAGCCCCAGCATTTT. The genes are TRBV19 and TRBJ1-5; D may be TRBD1 (6 bases). This CDR3 spans 16 amino acids. Germline values: CDR1 LNHDA, CDR2 SQIVND (reference sequence). V was shortened by 1 base and J by 5 bases, with 15 bases between the two germline ends.